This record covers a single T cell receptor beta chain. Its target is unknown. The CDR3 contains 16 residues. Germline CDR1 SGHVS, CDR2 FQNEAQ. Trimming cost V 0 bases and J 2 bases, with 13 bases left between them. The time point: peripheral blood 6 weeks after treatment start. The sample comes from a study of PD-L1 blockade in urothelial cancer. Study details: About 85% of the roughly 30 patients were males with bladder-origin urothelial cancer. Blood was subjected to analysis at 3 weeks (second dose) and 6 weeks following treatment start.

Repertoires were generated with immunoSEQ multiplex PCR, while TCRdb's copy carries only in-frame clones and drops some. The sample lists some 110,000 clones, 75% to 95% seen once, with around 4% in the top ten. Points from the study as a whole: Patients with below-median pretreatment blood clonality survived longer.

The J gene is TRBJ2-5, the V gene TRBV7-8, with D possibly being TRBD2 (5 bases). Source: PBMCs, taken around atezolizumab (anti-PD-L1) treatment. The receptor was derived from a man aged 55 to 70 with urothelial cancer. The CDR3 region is CASSLAGGGLQETQYF. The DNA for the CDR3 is TGTGCCAGCAGCTTAGCTGGAGGTGGGCTTCAAGAGACCCAGTACTTC. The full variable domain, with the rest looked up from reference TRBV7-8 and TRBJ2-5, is GAGVSQSPRYKVAKRGQDVALRCDPISGHVSLFWYQQALGQGPEFLTYFQNEAQLDKSGLPSDRFFAERPEGSVSTLKIQRTQQEDSAVYLCASSLAGGGLQETQYFGPGTRLLVL.